These T cell receptor beta chains were read from a single sample in a study of cytotoxic CD8 clonotypes in ibrutinib-treated CLL. This table comes from immunoSEQ multiplex PCR, and its TCRdb copy is limited to in-frame clones, with some not included. There are fewer than 400,000 clones in the sample; 60% to 80% occur only once, and 6% to 6.5% lies in the top ten. This material consisted of PBMCs, taken after 36 months of ibrutinib treatment. These receptors came from a human donor with chronic lymphocytic leukemia. The CDR3 runs from the conserved cysteine through the conserved F or W. D genes are given only for firm matches. Some rows have no size entry. The others give once, few or many, or a class for an expanded clone.

j_call,clone_size,d_call,v_call,cdr3_nt,cdr3_aa
TRBJ2-1,-,TRBD2,TRBV27,TGTGCCAGCAGAACAGGGCGATATAGCGGGAGCTCACTCTACAATGAGCAGTTCTTC,CASRTGRYSGSSLYNEQFF
TRBJ1-3,few,-,TRBV7-8,TGTGCCAGCAGCTTTCGGGGGACTGGAAACACCATATATTTT,CASSFRGTGNTIYF
TRBJ2-7,-,-,TRBV2,TGTGCCAGCAACCAGGGGCCCTCCTACGAGCAGTACTTC,CASNQGPSYEQYF
TRBJ2-3,-,TRBD2,TRBV19,TGTGCCAGTAGTAAGACTAGCGGGGGACAGTATTTT,CASSKTSGGQYF
TRBJ1-4,-,-,TRBV4-1,TGCGCCAGCAGCCAAGATTCCCAGATAAGGGGAAATGAAAAACTGTTTTTT,CASSQDSQIRGNEKLFF
TRBJ1-1,-,TRBD1,TRBV7-6,TGTGCCAGCAGACACAGGGGATGGGATAAAGCTTTCTTT,CASRHRGWDKAFF
TRBJ1-1,-,-,TRBV5-4,TGTGCCAGCAGCATAACTAGGGACACTGAAGCTTTCTTT,CASSITRDTEAFF
TRBJ1-5,-,-,TRBV29-1,TGCAGCGTTTCAACCGAGGACAGCTTCAATCAGCCCCAGCATTTT,CSVSTEDSFNQPQHF
TRBJ1-4,-,-,TRBV7-9,TGTGCCAGCAGCAGGACAGTTAATGAAAAACTGTTTTTT,CASSRTVNEKLFF
TRBJ1-1,-,-,TRBV25-1,TGTGCCAGCTCCCAGAACGCGATACCCGTGGCTTTCTTT,CASSQNAIPVAFF
TRBJ1-5,few,-,TRBV5-4,TGTGCCAGCAGCTTGGACATTCAGCCCCAGCATTTT,CASSLDIQPQHF
TRBJ2-2,-,-,TRBV19,TGTGCCAGTAGTCTTCAGGGTGGCGGGGAGCTGTTTTTT,CASSLQGGGELFF
TRBJ2-1,-,-,TRBV4-1,TGCGCCAGCAGCCAAGAAACTAGCAGACATTACAATGAGCAGTTCTTC,CASSQETSRHYNEQFF
TRBJ2-7,-,-,TRBV18,TGTGCCAGCTCACTCCTCCCCGGGACGAGCTACGAGCAGTACTTC,CASSLLPGTSYEQYF
TRBJ1-2,-,TRBD1,TRBV27,TGTGCCAGCAGTGGTCGACAGGGACTGGTCGGCTACACCTTC,CASSGRQGLVGYTF
TRBJ2-4,-,-,TRBV4-1,TGCGCCAGCAGCCAAGATACCTTGCGCAGGGTCGGCAAAAACATTCAGTACTTC,CASSQDTLRRVGKNIQYF
TRBJ1-4,few,-,TRBV5-4,TGTGCCAGCAGCTACCAGGGAGCTAATAGTGAAAAACTGTTTTTT,CASSYQGANSEKLFF
TRBJ2-5,-,TRBD2,TRBV15,TGTGCCACCAGCTATTGGCTAGCGGGAGCTCAAGAGACCCAGTACTTC,CATSYWLAGAQETQYF
TRBJ2-5,-,-,TRBV7-9,TGTGCCAGCAGCTTAATAGGGCAGCAAGAGACCCAGTACTTC,CASSLIGQQETQYF
TRBJ1-1,-,-,TRBV7-9,TGTGCCAGCAGCGTTGGGGGCACTGAAGCTTTCTTT,CASSVGGTEAFF
TRBJ1-4,-,TRBD1,TRBV5-4,TGTGCCAGCAGCCCCAGACAGGGCGGAGGAAAACTGTTTTTT,CASSPRQGGGKLFF
TRBJ2-3,few,TRBD2,TRBV5-1,TGCGCCAGCAGCTTGGGGGACTATAGCACAGATACGCAGTATTTT,CASSLGDYSTDTQYF
TRBJ2-4,-,-,TRBV13,TGTGCCAGCAGCTTAGGGGGTAGACTCGCCAAAAACATTCAGTACTTC,CASSLGGRLAKNIQYF
TRBJ2-7,once,-,TRBV7-2,TGTGCCAGCAGCTTCCGACTAGCCTACGAGCAGTACTTC,CASSFRLAYEQYF
TRBJ2-1,-,TRBD2,TRBV9,TGTGCCAGCAGCGTAGGGACTAGCGGGTACAATGAGCAGTTCTTC,CASSVGTSGYNEQFF
TRBJ1-1,-,TRBD1,TRBV25-1,TGTGCCAGCTCCCTCATGGGGACAGCGAACACTGAAGCTTTCTTT,CASSLMGTANTEAFF
TRBJ2-7,-,TRBD1,TRBV28,TGTGCCAGCAGTCGCCTCGGGACAGCCCTCTACGAGCAGTACTTC,CASSRLGTALYEQYF
TRBJ1-2,few,-,TRBV29-1,TGCAGCGTTGAGGGGGCGGGGTATGGCTACACCTTC,CSVEGAGYGYTF
TRBJ1-1,-,-,TRBV7-3,TGTGCCAGCGGATTACAGGGGAACACTGAAGCTTTCTTT,CASGLQGNTEAFF
TRBJ1-2,-,TRBD1,TRBV5-1,TGCGCCAGCAGCCCAGGGGACTGGACAGGTAGCTATGGCTACACCTTC,CASSPGDWTGSYGYTF
TRBJ1-2,few,-,TRBV28,TGTGCCAGCAGTTTCCAGGGAGTAGATGGCTACACCTTC,CASSFQGVDGYTF
TRBJ1-6,-,TRBD1,TRBV4-1,TGCGCCAGCAGCCAAACGGGACAGGGGTCACCCCTCCACTTT,CASSQTGQGSPLHF
TRBJ2-3,-,TRBD1,TRBV15,TGTGCCACCAGCAGCCGGGACAGGGGTGATACGCAGTATTTT,CATSSRDRGDTQYF
TRBJ2-5,-,TRBD2,TRBV7-3,TGTGCCAGCAGCGAGCGGACTAGCGGGGAGACCCAGTACTTC,CASSERTSGETQYF
TRBJ2-7,-,-,TRBV5-4,TGTGCCAGCAGCTTGGGGGGCGGGGACGAGCAGTACTTC,CASSLGGGDEQYF
TRBJ2-7,-,-,TRBV6-5,TGTGCCAGCAGTGACAGGTACGAGCAGTACTTC,CASSDRYEQYF
TRBJ2-5,-,-,TRBV29-1,TGCAGTGCTGGACACCTCCAAGAGACCCAGTACTTC,CSAGHLQETQYF
TRBJ2-7,-,TRBD2,TRBV5-4,TGTGCCAGCAGACCAGGATTAGGACTAGCGAAATCCTACGAGCAGTACTTC,CASRPGLGLAKSYEQYF
TRBJ2-7,-,-,TRBV15,TGTGCCACCAGCAGCGGGACTCGGGATAGGGACGAGCAGTACTTC,CATSSGTRDRDEQYF
TRBJ1-1,once,-,TRBV28,TGTGCCAGCAGTACACCTGACAGGATGAACACTGAAGCTTTCTTT,CASSTPDRMNTEAFF
TRBJ2-7,-,-,TRBV5-4,TGTGCCAGCAGCCCCCCCAAGGCTCCCTACGAGCAGTACTTC,CASSPPKAPYEQYF
TRBJ1-2,-,-,TRBV5-7,TGTGCCAGCAGCTTTCCTTTTGAGGGACACGGTAGCGGCTACACCTTC,CASSFPFEGHGSGYTF
TRBJ2-3,-,TRBD2,TRBV19,TGTGCCAGTACCGCGAGTCTAGCGGGAGATGAAGATACGCAGTATTTT,CASTASLAGDEDTQYF
TRBJ1-2,few,TRBD1,TRBV29-1,TGCAGCGTTGAAAGGGGGCTGATGGGCGGCTACACCTTC,CSVERGLMGGYTF
TRBJ2-7,-,TRBD1,TRBV28,TGTGCCAGCAGTCGGGACGGGACAGGGGTAGAGCAGTACTTC,CASSRDGTGVEQYF
TRBJ1-2,few,-,TRBV29-1,TGCAGCGTTGCCTCTCTGCAGGGGCAGAGCTATGGCTACACCTTC,CSVASLQGQSYGYTF
TRBJ1-1,-,TRBD1,TRBV7-3,TGTGCCAGCAGCCCATTGACAGGGGGCGAGGCCTTTAACACTGAAGCTTTCTTT,CASSPLTGGEAFNTEAFF
TRBJ2-3,once,TRBD2,TRBV10-3,TGTGCCATCAGTGAAGGCGGGGGGAGGTATTTT,CAISEGGGRYF
TRBJ2-1,-,-,TRBV5-1,TGCGCCAGCAGCTTGGAGGACCACTCGGAACCTTACAATGAGCAGTTCTTC,CASSLEDHSEPYNEQFF
TRBJ1-1,-,-,TRBV6-5,TGTGCCAGCAGTTACTCGATATATGGCGGTGAAGCTTTCTTT,CASSYSIYGGEAFF
TRBJ2-5,-,-,TRBV19,TGTGCCAGTAGCCCGATGCGGGCGCAGGAGACCCAGTACTTC,CASSPMRAQETQYF
TRBJ2-7,-,-,TRBV6-6,TGTGCCAGCAGTTACTCACCGGGACCCTCGGGTGAGCAGTACTTC,CASSYSPGPSGEQYF
TRBJ2-7,-,-,TRBV7-9,TGTGCCAGCAGCCCCTTAGGGTACGAGCAGTACTTC,CASSPLGYEQYF
TRBJ2-7,-,TRBD2,TRBV6-1,TGTGCCAGCAGAGCGGGACTCATCTACGAGCAGTACTTC,CASRAGLIYEQYF